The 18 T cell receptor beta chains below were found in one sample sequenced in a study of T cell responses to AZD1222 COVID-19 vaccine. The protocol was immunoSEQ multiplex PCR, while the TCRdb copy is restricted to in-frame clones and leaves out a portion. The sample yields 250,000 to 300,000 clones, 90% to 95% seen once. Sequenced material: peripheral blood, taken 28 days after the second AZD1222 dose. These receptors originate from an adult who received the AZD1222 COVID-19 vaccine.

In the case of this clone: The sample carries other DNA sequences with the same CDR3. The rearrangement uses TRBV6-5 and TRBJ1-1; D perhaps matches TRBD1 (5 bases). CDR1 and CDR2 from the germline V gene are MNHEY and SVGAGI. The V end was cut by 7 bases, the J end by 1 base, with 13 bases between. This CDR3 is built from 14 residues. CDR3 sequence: CASTKGGGNTEAFF. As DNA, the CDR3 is TGTGCCAGCACCAAGGGTGGGGGGAACACTGAAGCTTTCTTT.

The CDR3 region has the DNA TGTGCCAGCAGCCAATCCGGGACAGGACTCTACGAGCAGTACTTC. Translating it yields CASSQSGTGLYEQYF. The rearrangement uses TRBV5-4 and TRBJ2-7, with 8 positions matching TRBD1. CDR3 length: 15 residues. Unmatched junction bases numbered 9, after V lost 4 bases and J lost 3 bases. Germline-derived CDR1 and CDR2 are SGHNT and YYREEE (reference sequence). The entire variable domain, with the rest obtained from reference TRBV5-4 and TRBJ2-7, is as follows: ETGVTQSPTHLIKTRGQQVTLRCSSQSGHNTVSWYQQALGQGPQFIFQYYREEENGRGNFPPRFSGLQFPNYSSELNVNALELDDSALYLCASSQSGTGLYEQYFGPGTRLTVT.

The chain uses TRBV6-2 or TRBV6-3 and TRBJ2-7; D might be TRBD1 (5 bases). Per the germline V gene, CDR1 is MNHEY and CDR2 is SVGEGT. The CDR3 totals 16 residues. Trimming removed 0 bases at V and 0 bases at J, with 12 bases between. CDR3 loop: CASSYSYIRGSYEQYF. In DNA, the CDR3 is TGTGCCAGCAGTTACTCCTACATAAGGGGCTCCTACGAGCAGTACTTC.

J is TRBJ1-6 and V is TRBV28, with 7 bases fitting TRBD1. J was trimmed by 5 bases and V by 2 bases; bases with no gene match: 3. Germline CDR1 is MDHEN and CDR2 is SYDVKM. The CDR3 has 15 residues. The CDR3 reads CASSLTGVHNSPLHF. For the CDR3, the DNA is TGTGCCAGCAGTTTAACAGGGGTCCATAATTCACCCCTCCACTTT. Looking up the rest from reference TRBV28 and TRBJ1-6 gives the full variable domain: DVKVTQSSRYLVKRTGEKVFLECVQDMDHENMFWYRQDPGLGLRLIYFSYDVKMKEKGDIPEGYSVSREKKERFSLILESASTNQTSMYLCASSLTGVHNSPLHFGNGTRLTVT.

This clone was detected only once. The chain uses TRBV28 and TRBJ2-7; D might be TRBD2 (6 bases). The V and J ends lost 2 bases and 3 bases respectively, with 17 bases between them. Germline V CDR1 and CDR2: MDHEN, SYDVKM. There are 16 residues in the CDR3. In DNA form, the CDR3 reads TGTGCCAGCAGTTTAGGGGGATTAGCGGCCTTCTACGAGCAGTACTTC. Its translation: CASSLGGLAAFYEQYF.

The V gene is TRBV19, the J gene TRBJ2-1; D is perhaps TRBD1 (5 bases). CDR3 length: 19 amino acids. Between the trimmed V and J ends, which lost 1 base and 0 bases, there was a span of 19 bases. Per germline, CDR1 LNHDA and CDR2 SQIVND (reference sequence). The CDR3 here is CASSIAALTGQSSYNEQFF. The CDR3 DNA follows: TGTGCCAGTAGTATAGCCGCCTTAACAGGCCAAAGCTCCTACAATGAGCAGTTCTTC.

The CDR3 region is CASKKFQGDEQYF. Written as DNA, the CDR3 is TGTGCCAGCAAAAAATTCCAGGGAGATGAGCAGTACTTC. The genes are TRBV6-5 and TRBJ2-7; possibly TRBD1 or TRBD2 for D (5 bases each). CDR1 MNHEY and CDR2 SVGAGI come from the germline V gene. The CDR3 is 13 amino acids. Between the trimmed V and J ends, which lost 7 bases and 7 bases, there was a span of 17 bases.

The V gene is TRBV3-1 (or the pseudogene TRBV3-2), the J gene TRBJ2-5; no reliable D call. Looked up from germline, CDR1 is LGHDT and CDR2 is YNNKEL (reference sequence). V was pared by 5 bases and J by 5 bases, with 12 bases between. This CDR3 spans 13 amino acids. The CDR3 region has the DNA TGTGCCAGCAGCTTATTTTCCGCGGAGACCCAGTACTTC. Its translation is CASSLFSAETQYF.

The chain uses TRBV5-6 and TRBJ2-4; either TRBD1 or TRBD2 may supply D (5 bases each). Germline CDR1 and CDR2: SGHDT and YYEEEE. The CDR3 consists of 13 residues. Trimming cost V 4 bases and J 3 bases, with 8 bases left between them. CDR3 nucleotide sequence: TGTGCCAGCAGCAGGGACGGCAAAAACATTCAGTACTTC. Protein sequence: CASSRDGKNIQYF.

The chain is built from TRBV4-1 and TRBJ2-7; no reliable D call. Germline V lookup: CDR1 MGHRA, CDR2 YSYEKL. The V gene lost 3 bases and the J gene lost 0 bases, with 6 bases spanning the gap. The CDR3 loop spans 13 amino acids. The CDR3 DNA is TGCGCCAGCAGCCAGAGATACTCCTACGAGCAGTACTTC. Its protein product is CASSQRYSYEQYF.

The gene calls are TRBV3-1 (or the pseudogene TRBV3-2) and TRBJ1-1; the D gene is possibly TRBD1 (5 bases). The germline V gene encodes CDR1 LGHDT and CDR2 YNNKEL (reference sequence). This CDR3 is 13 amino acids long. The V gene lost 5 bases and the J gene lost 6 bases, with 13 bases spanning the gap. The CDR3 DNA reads TGTGCCAGCAGCTCCTTACTACAGGCTGAAGCTTTCTTT. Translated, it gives CASSSLLQAEAFF.

CDR3 sequence reads: CASSQARTPLHF. DNA of the CDR3: TGTGCCAGCAGCCAAGCCAGAACACCCCTCCACTTT. The gene calls are TRBV14 and TRBJ1-6; D remains unclear. Germline V gives CDR1 SGHDN, CDR2 FVKESK. This CDR3 is 12 amino acids long. V gave up 1 base and J gave up 11 bases, with 6 bases separating them.

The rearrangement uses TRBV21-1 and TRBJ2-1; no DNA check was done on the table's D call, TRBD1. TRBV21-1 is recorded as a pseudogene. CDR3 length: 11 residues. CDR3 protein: CASSHRDEQFF. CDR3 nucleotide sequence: TGTGCCAGCAGCCACAGGGATGAGCAGTTCTTC.

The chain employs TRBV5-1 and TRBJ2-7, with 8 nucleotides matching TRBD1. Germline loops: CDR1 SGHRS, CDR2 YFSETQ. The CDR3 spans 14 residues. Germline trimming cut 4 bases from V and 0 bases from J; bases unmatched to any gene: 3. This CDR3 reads CASSATGGSYEQYF. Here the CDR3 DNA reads TGCGCCAGCAGCGCCACAGGGGGCTCCTACGAGCAGTACTTC.

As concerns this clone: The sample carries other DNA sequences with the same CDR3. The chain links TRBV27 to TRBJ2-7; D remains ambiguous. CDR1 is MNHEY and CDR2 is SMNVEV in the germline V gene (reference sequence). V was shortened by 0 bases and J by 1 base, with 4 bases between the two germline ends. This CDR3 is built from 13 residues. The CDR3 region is CASSLSGSYEQYF. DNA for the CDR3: TGTGCCAGCAGTTTATCGGGGTCCTACGAGCAGTACTTC.

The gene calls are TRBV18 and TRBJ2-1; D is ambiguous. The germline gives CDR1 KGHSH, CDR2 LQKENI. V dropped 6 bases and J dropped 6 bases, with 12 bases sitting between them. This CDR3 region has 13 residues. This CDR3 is CASSPPGLNEQFF. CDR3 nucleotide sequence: TGTGCCAGCTCCCCGCCGGGCCTCAATGAGCAGTTCTTC.

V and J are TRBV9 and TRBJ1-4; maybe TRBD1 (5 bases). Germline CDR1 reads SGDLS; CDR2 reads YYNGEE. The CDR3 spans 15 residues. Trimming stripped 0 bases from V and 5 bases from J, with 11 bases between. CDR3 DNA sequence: TGTGCCAGCAGCGTAGCTCCGGGGGACAATGAAAAACTGTTTTTT. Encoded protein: CASSVAPGDNEKLFF.

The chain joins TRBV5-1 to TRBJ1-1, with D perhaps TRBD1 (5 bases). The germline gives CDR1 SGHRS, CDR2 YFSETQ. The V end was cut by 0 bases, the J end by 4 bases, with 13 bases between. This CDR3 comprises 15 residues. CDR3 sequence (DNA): TGCGCCAGCAGCTTGGAAGGGGAGGGTCGCACTGAAGCTTTCTTT. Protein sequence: CASSLEGEGRTEAFF.